Listed here is a single T cell receptor beta chain. The germline V gene encodes CDR1 GTSNPN and CDR2 SVGIG (reference sequence). This CDR3 region has 13 residues. V was pared by 0 bases and J by 7 bases, with 10 bases between. Some clones are missing from TCRdb's copy, which holds only in-frame ones; the method was immunoSEQ multiplex PCR. The sample has some 250,000 clones, approximately 90% seen once. The data are from a study of blood T cell repertoires in COVID-19. What was sequenced was peripheral blood. J is TRBJ1-3 and V is TRBV30; possibly TRBD1 for D (6 bases). This receptor was taken from a woman between 40 and 50 years old who had recovered from COVID-19. The chain's CDR3 is CAWSVQGFNTIYF. The DNA for the CDR3 is TGTGCCTGGAGTGTACAGGGTTTTAACACCATATATTTT.